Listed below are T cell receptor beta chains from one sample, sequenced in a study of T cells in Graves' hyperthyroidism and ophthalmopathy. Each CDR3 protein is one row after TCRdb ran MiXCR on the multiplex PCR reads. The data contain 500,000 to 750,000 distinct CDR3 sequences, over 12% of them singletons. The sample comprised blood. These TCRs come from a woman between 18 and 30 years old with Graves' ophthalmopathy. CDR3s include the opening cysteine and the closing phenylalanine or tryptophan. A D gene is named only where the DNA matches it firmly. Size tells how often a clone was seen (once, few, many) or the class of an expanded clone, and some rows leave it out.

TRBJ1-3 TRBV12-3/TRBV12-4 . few CASSFSNTIYF TGTGCCAGCAGTTTTTCAAACACCATATATTTT
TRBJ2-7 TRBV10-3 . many CAISEVSPYEQYF TGTGCCATCAGTGAGGTCAGCCCCTACGAGCAGTACTTC
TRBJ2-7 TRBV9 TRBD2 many CASSVGTSGVGYEQYF TGTGCCAGCAGCGTCGGGACTAGCGGAGTTGGCTACGAGCAGTACTTC
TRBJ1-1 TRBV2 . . CASRVGEGRPEAFF TGTGCCAGCAGGGTCGGGGAGGGGCGACCCGAAGCTTTCTTT
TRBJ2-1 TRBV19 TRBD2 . CASSIWVTSGSSYNEQFF TGTGCCAGTAGTATTTGGGTAACTAGCGGGAGCTCCTACAATGAGCAGTTCTTC
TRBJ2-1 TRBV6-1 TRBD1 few CASSPDRGINEQFF TGTGCCAGCAGCCCCGACAGGGGCATCAATGAGCAGTTCTTC
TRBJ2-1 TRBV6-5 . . CASSYWGSSYNEQFF TGTGCCAGCAGTTACTGGGGGAGCTCCTACAATGAGCAGTTCTTC
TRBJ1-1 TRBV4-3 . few CASSQDPADTEAFF TGCGCCAGCAGCCAAGACCCTGCGGACACTGAAGCTTTCTTT
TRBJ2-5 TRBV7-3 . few CASSLNPGRSGETQYF TGTGCCAGCAGCTTAAACCCAGGCAGGAGTGGAGAGACCCAGTACTTC
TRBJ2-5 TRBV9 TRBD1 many CASSAGTGTYQETQYF TGTGCCAGCAGCGCCGGGACAGGGACGTACCAAGAGACCCAGTACTTC
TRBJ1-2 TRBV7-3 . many CASSLIPTYGYTF TGTGCCAGCAGCTTAATCCCAACCTATGGCTACACCTTC
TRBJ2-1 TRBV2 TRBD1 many CASSPDRGPYNEQFF TGTGCCAGCAGTCCGGACAGGGGACCCTACAATGAGCAGTTCTTC
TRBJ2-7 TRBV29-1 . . CSVDTGGSYEQYF TGCAGCGTTGATACAGGAGGCTCCTACGAGCAGTACTTC
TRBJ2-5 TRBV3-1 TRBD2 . CASSQDFDVGGGETQYF TGTGCCAGCAGCCAAGACTTTGACGTCGGGGGGGGTGAGACCCAGTACTTC
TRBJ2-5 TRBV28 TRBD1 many CATLTMMTGGEEETQYF TGTGCCACCCTGACGATGATGACAGGGGGCGAGGAAGAGACCCAGTACTTC
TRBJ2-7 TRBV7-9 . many CASSLPLNNEQYF TGTGCCAGCAGCTTACCCCTCAATAACGAGCAGTACTTC
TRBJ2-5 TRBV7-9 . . CASSLGRLVGGVETQYF TGTGCCAGCAGCTTAGGAAGATTAGTGGGAGGAGTAGAGACCCAGTACTTC
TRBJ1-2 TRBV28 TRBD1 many CASSLNRGYGYTF TGTGCCAGCAGTTTAAACAGGGGCTATGGCTACACCTTC
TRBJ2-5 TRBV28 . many CASSSPQQGKRKTETQYF TGTGCCAGCAGTTCGCCCCAACAAGGGAAGCGAAAGACAGAGACCCAGTACTTC
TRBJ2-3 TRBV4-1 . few CASSDKKGVTGTSTDTQYF TGCGCCAGCAGCGATAAGAAGGGGGTTACAGGGACTAGCACAGATACGCAGTATTTT
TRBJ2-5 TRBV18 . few CTSSIQESFETQYF TGTACCAGCTCAATACAGGAAAGTTTCGAGACCCAGTACTTC
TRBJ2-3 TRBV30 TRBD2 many CAWSEAGGTDTQYF TGTGCCTGGAGCGAAGCGGGGGGCACAGATACGCAGTATTTT
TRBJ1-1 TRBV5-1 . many CASSWGGDVNTEAFF TGCGCCAGCAGCTGGGGGGGGGACGTGAACACTGAAGCTTTCTTT
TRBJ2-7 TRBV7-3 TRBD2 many CASSPRWSGRTNEQYF TGTGCCAGCAGCCCCCGTTGGAGCGGGAGGACAAACGAGCAGTACTTC
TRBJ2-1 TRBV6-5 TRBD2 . CASLGTSGYNEQFF TGTGCCAGCCTGGGGACTAGCGGCTACAATGAGCAGTTCTTC
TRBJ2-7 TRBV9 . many CASSVEVGPYEQYF TGTGCCAGCAGCGTAGAGGTGGGTCCCTACGAGCAGTACTTC
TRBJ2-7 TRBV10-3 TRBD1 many CAISEPRLRQGGYEQYF TGTGCCATCAGTGAGCCGAGGCTAAGACAGGGGGGCTACGAGCAGTACTTC
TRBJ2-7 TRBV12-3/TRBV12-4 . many CASSLMGVFEQYF TGTGCCAGCAGCCTTATGGGGGTGTTCGAGCAGTACTTC
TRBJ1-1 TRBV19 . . CASSIRGKTEAFF TGTGCCAGTAGTATTAGGGGAAAAACTGAAGCTTTCTTT
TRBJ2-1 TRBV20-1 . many CSARAVSERKRHEQFF TGCAGTGCTAGAGCCGTGAGCGAGAGAAAGAGGCATGAGCAGTTCTTC
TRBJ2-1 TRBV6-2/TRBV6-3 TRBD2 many CASSYSLAGGNEQFF TGTGCCAGCAGTTACAGTCTAGCGGGAGGCAATGAGCAGTTCTTC
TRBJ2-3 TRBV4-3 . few CASSHGTGTDTQYF TGCGCCAGCAGCCACGGTACCGGCACAGATACGCAGTATTTT
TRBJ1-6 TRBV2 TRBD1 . CASSQTDRGNSPLHF TGTGCCAGCAGCCAAACGGACAGGGGGAATTCACCCCTCCACTTT
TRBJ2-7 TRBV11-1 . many CASLPGAGPREGYEQYF TGTGCCAGCTTACCGGGGGCGGGACCGCGAGAGGGCTACGAGCAGTACTTC
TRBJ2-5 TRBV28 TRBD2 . CATSLISGLAGAGETQYF TGTGCCACCTCATTAATATCAGGGTTAGCGGGAGCGGGAGAGACCCAGTACTTC
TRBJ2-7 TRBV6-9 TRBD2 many CARSLSSGRRGYEQYF TGTGCCAGGTCCTTATCTAGCGGGAGGAGAGGCTACGAGCAGTACTTC
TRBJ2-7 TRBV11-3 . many CASSLGLRDEQYF TGTGCCAGCAGCTTAGGTCTTCGTGACGAGCAGTACTTC
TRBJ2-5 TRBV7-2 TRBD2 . CASSLRRLAGQQETQYF TGTGCCAGCAGCCTCCGTAGACTAGCGGGGCAACAAGAGACCCAGTACTTC
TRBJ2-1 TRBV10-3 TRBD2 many CAISENRGGLGASYNEQFF TGTGCCATCAGTGAAAACCGAGGGGGACTAGGAGCGTCCTACAATGAGCAGTTCTTC
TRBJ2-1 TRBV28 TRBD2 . CASSPPGTSGRYEQFF TGTGCCAGCAGCCCGCCCGGGACTAGCGGGAGATATGAGCAGTTCTTC
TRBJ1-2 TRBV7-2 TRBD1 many CASSLVSSGTGNGYTF TGTGCCAGCAGCTTAGTTTCTTCCGGGACAGGGAATGGCTACACCTTC
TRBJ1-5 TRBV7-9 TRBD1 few CASSGYRGPVNQPQHF TGTGCCAGCAGCGGTTACAGGGGGCCAGTAAATCAGCCCCAGCATTTT
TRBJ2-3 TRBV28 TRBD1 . CASIGGGDRGRVTDTQYF TGTGCCAGCATCGGTGGGGGGGACAGGGGGCGGGTCACAGATACGCAGTATTTT
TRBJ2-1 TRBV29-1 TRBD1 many CSAGTGINEQFF TGCAGCGCTGGGACAGGGATCAATGAGCAGTTCTTC
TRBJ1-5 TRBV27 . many CASSTGTGGNQPQHF TGTGCCAGCAGTACCGGGACGGGAGGGAATCAGCCCCAGCATTTT
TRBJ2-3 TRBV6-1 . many CASSDEKGYTDTQYF TGTGCCAGCAGTGATGAGAAGGGATACACAGATACGCAGTATTTT
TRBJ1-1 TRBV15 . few CATSRDEGTEAFF TGTGCCACCAGCAGAGATGAGGGGACTGAAGCTTTCTTT
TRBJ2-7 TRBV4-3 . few CASSQDRARYFSYEQYF TGCGCCAGCAGCCAAGATCGCGCCCGCTACTTTTCCTACGAGCAGTACTTC
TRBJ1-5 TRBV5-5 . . CASSLTAARGNQPQHF TGTGCCAGCAGCTTGACGGCCGCACGGGGCAATCAGCCCCAGCATTTT
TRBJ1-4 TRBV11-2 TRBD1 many CASSRAQGGNEKLFF TGTGCCAGCAGCCGGGCTCAGGGGGGTAATGAAAAACTGTTTTTT
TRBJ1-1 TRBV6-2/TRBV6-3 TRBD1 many CASRGTGGLDAFF TGTGCCAGCAGAGGGACAGGGGGCCTCGACGCTTTCTTT
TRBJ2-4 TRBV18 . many CASSSSVWGDIQYF TGTGCCAGCTCATCCTCCGTGTGGGGGGACATTCAGTACTTC
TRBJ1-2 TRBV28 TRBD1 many CASSLTDRVNGYTF TGTGCCAGCAGTTTAACCGACAGGGTAAATGGCTACACCTTC
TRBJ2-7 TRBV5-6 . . CASSTEREQYF TGTGCCAGCAGCACTGAGCGGGAGCAGTACTTC
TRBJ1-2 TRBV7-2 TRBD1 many CASRPGQWLYGYTF TGTGCCAGCAGACCGGGACAGTGGCTCTATGGCTACACCTTC
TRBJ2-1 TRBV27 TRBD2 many CASSSLAGVLNEQFF TGTGCCAGCAGTTCACTAGCGGGAGTTCTCAATGAGCAGTTCTTC
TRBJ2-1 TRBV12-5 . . CASGLVLGRDRQNNEQFF TGTGCTAGTGGTTTGGTACTGGGGCGGGACAGACAAAACAATGAGCAGTTCTTC
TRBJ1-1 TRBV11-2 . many CASSLVTGMNTEAFF TGTGCCAGCAGCTTAGTAACAGGGATGAACACTGAAGCTTTCTTT
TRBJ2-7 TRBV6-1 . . CASLTGTGSLYEQYF TGTGCCAGCCTGACCGGGACGGGTTCCCTCTACGAGCAGTACTTC